This T cell receptor (beta chain) was identified during a study of cytomegalovirus exposure and HLA in healthy donors. The study ran its PCR with 60 Vbeta and 13 Jbeta primers. Profiling relied on immunoSEQ multiplex PCR, and the TCRdb table lists in-frame clones only, not all of them. The sample lists 180,000 or so clones, 70% to 80% occurring once. The clonotype originates from a man between 18 and 29 years old in good health and CMV-seronegative. The sample was PBMCs.

The CDR3: CASSSGLAGRSITGELFF. The CDR3 DNA sequence: TGTGCCAGCAGCTCGGGACTAGCGGGACGGTCAATAACCGGGGAGCTGTTTTTT. The J gene is TRBJ2-2, the V gene TRBV7-6, with TRBD2 matching over 13 bases. Germline V gene lookup returns CDR1 SGHVS and CDR2 FNYEAQ. V lost 4 bases and J lost 5; bases outside the gene matches: 10. The CDR3 runs to 18 residues. Full variable domain (outside the CDR3, taken from reference TRBV7-6 and TRBJ2-2): GAGVSQSPRYKVTKRGQDVALRCDPISGHVSLYWYRQALGQGPEFLTYFNYEAQQDKSGLPNDRFSAERPEGSISTLTIQRTEQRDSAMYRCASSSGLAGRSITGELFFGEGSRLTVL.